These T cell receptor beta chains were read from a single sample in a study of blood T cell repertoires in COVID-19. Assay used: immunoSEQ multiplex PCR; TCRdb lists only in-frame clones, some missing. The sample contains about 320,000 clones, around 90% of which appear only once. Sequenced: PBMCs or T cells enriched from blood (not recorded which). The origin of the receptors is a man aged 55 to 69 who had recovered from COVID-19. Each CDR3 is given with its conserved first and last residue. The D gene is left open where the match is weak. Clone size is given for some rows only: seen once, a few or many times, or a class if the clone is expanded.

CASSDTGTVGNTIYF	TGTGCCAGCAGTGACACCGGGACAGTTGGAAACACCATATATTTT	TRBJ1-3	TRBV2	TRBD1	once
CASSPDRLYGYTF	TGTGCCAGCAGCCCGGACAGGCTCTATGGCTACACCTTC	TRBJ1-2	TRBV16	TRBD1	-
CASSPRDRVFYEQYF	TGTGCCAGCAGTCCCCGGGACAGGGTCTTCTACGAGCAGTACTTC	TRBJ2-7	TRBV6-2/TRBV6-3	TRBD1	-
CASSLGGIEEKLFF	TGCGCCAGCAGCTTAGGGGGCATTGAGGAAAAACTGTTTTTT	TRBJ1-4	TRBV5-1	TRBD1	-
CASSPGQGVVDTEAFF	TGTGCCAGCAGCCCGGGACAGGGGGTCGTGGACACTGAAGCTTTCTTT	TRBJ1-1	TRBV7-9	TRBD1	-
CASTGTGGEKTQYF	TGTGCCAGCACCGGGACAGGGGGCGAAAAGACCCAGTACTTC	TRBJ2-5	TRBV28	TRBD1	-
CASSERGGTGDEKLFF	TGTGCCAGCAGTGAAAGAGGCGGGACAGGGGATGAAAAACTGTTTTTT	TRBJ1-4	TRBV2	TRBD1	-
CASSLDENQPQHF	TGCGCCAGCAGCCTAGACGAGAATCAGCCCCAGCATTTT	TRBJ1-5	TRBV4-3	-	-
CASSSQGRAGGYEQYF	TGTGCCAGCAGCTCCCAGGGGAGAGCGGGAGGCTACGAGCAGTACTTC	TRBJ2-7	TRBV7-2	TRBD2	-
CASSTGRGETQYF	TGTGCCAGCAGCACGGGTCGGGGAGAGACCCAGTACTTC	TRBJ2-5	TRBV5-6	-	-
CASSQGNSGSSPAYEQYF	TGCGCCAGCAGCCAAGGTAATAGCGGGAGTTCCCCCGCCTACGAGCAGTACTTC	TRBJ2-7	TRBV4-3	TRBD2	few
CASSLVEREYEQYF	TGTGCCAGCAGCCTCGTCGAAAGGGAGTACGAGCAGTACTTC	TRBJ2-7	TRBV5-4	-	once
CASSPRTSGSGELFF	TGCGCCAGCAGCCCCAGGACTAGCGGGAGTGGGGAGCTGTTTTTT	TRBJ2-2	TRBV5-1	TRBD2	once
CASIIGGVSYNSPLHF	TGTGCCAGCATCATAGGCGGGGTTTCCTATAATTCACCCCTCCACTTT	TRBJ1-6	TRBV14	-	once
CAIESIKNTEAFF	TGTGCCATAGAATCGATAAAGAACACTGAAGCTTTCTTT	TRBJ1-1	TRBV28	-	-
CASTPRGVHEQYF	TGTGCCAGCACCCCCCGGGGGGTACACGAGCAGTACTTC	TRBJ2-7	TRBV27	TRBD2	-
CASSYGGGYTEAFF	TGTGCCAGCAGTTACGGAGGGGGCTACACTGAAGCTTTCTTT	TRBJ1-1	TRBV6-5	TRBD1	-
CASSPDRRELNTEAFF	TGTGCCAGCTCACCGGATCGTAGGGAGTTGAACACTGAAGCTTTCTTT	TRBJ1-1	TRBV18	-	-